This is a list of T cell receptor beta chains from one sample in a study of OX40 agonist ivuxolimab in advanced cancers. The method was immunoSEQ multiplex PCR; TCRdb's version includes in-frame clones alone and lacks a portion of them. The sample shows roughly 77,000 clones, 92% of them seen only once. The input for sequencing was CD4+ or CD8+ T cells sorted from blood, taken in a trial of the OX40 agonist ivuxolimab. Receptor source: an adult with an advanced solid tumor such as melanoma, head and neck, liver or kidney cancer. Each CDR3 is given with its conserved first and last residue. Each record gives: clone size, D gene, J gene, V gene, CDR3 DNA, CDR3 protein. The D gene is left open where the match is weak. Size values are once, few and many counts, or a class for expanded clones, and some rows have none.

clone_size: .
d_call: TRBD2
j_call: TRBJ2-7
v_call: TRBV7-9
cdr3_nt: TGTGCCAGCAGCACGGACGGGGGAGGGTACGAGCAGTACTTC
cdr3_aa: CASSTDGGGYEQYF

clone_size: .
d_call: TRBD1
j_call: TRBJ2-1
v_call: TRBV27
cdr3_nt: TGTGCCAGCAGTAGAGGGGGACAGGGGGAATTGGAGCAGTTCTTC
cdr3_aa: CASSRGGQGELEQFF

clone_size: .
d_call: .
j_call: TRBJ2-7
v_call: TRBV6-5
cdr3_nt: TGTGCCAGCAGCCCTAACAGGGCAGACAACGAGCAGTACTTC
cdr3_aa: CASSPNRADNEQYF

clone_size: .
d_call: .
j_call: TRBJ2-5
v_call: TRBV11-2
cdr3_nt: TGTGCCAGCAGCTTTGGGGAGCAAGAGACCCAGTACTTC
cdr3_aa: CASSFGEQETQYF

clone_size: .
d_call: TRBD2
j_call: TRBJ2-7
v_call: TRBV19
cdr3_nt: TGTGCCAGTAGTCTCGGGGGGGCAGTCCACGAGCAGTACTTC
cdr3_aa: CASSLGGAVHEQYF

clone_size: .
d_call: TRBD2
j_call: TRBJ2-7
v_call: TRBV29-1
cdr3_nt: TGCAGCGTGGGGACTAGCGGCTCCTACGAGCAGTACTTC
cdr3_aa: CSVGTSGSYEQYF

clone_size: .
d_call: .
j_call: TRBJ1-3
v_call: TRBV11-3
cdr3_nt: TGTGCCAGCACCCGGCGGAGCTCTGGAAACACCATATATTTT
cdr3_aa: CASTRRSSGNTIYF

clone_size: few
d_call: .
j_call: TRBJ2-7
v_call: TRBV7-2
cdr3_nt: TGTGCCAGCAGCTTAAGTCTGGGGTCTGATGTCCCCTACGAGCAGTACTTC
cdr3_aa: CASSLSLGSDVPYEQYF

clone_size: .
d_call: .
j_call: TRBJ2-7
v_call: TRBV7-2
cdr3_nt: TGTGCCAGCAGCTTAGCCCGGGGCGAGCAGTACTTC
cdr3_aa: CASSLARGEQYF

clone_size: .
d_call: .
j_call: TRBJ2-1
v_call: TRBV19
cdr3_nt: TGTGCCAGTAGTATTGAACTGGAATACAATGAGCAGTTCTTC
cdr3_aa: CASSIELEYNEQFF

clone_size: .
d_call: TRBD1
j_call: TRBJ2-5
v_call: TRBV19
cdr3_nt: TGTGCCAGTAGTCAAAACAGGGGTGGTGTCGAAGAGACCCAGTACTTC
cdr3_aa: CASSQNRGGVEETQYF

clone_size: .
d_call: .
j_call: TRBJ2-1
v_call: TRBV4-1
cdr3_nt: TGCGCCAGCAGCCAAGAACTAGCCAATGAGCAGTTCTTC
cdr3_aa: CASSQELANEQFF

clone_size: .
d_call: .
j_call: TRBJ2-2
v_call: TRBV10-3
cdr3_nt: TGTGCCATCAGTGAGTCAGGGACCCGGGGCACCGGGGAGCTGTTTTTT
cdr3_aa: CAISESGTRGTGELFF

clone_size: .
d_call: TRBD2
j_call: TRBJ2-7
v_call: TRBV18
cdr3_nt: TGTGCCAGCTCACTCGGCCTTAGCGGGAGGGCCAGCTCCTACGAGCAGTACTTC
cdr3_aa: CASSLGLSGRASSYEQYF

clone_size: .
d_call: TRBD1
j_call: TRBJ1-3
v_call: TRBV30
cdr3_nt: TGTGCCTGGAGCAGGACAGGCTCTGGAAACACCATATATTTT
cdr3_aa: CAWSRTGSGNTIYF

clone_size: .
d_call: .
j_call: TRBJ2-1
v_call: TRBV19
cdr3_nt: TGTGCCAGTAGTATAGAAGGCGGTGCCTACAATGAGCAGTTCTTC
cdr3_aa: CASSIEGGAYNEQFF

clone_size: .
d_call: .
j_call: TRBJ2-1
v_call: TRBV11-3
cdr3_nt: TGTGCCAGCAGCTTAGATTCTTGGGCCAATGAGCAGTTCTTC
cdr3_aa: CASSLDSWANEQFF

clone_size: .
d_call: .
j_call: TRBJ1-6
v_call: TRBV27
cdr3_nt: TGTGCCAGCAGCCTCGACCTACTCAGCTCCTATAATTCACCCCTCCACTTT
cdr3_aa: CASSLDLLSSYNSPLHF

clone_size: .
d_call: .
j_call: TRBJ1-1
v_call: TRBV2
cdr3_nt: TGTGCCAGCAGAGTGACGGAGGGTTCTGTAGAAGCTTTCTTT
cdr3_aa: CASRVTEGSVEAFF

clone_size: .
d_call: .
j_call: TRBJ2-6
v_call: TRBV7-2
cdr3_nt: TGTGCCAGCAGCTTAGTTGGGCTGAGTAGCTCTGGGGCCAACGTCCTGACTTTC
cdr3_aa: CASSLVGLSSSGANVLTF

clone_size: .
d_call: .
j_call: TRBJ2-2
v_call: TRBV4-3
cdr3_nt: TGCGCCAGCAGCCAAGATGTAGGGATTGGCACCGGGGAGCTGTTTTTT
cdr3_aa: CASSQDVGIGTGELFF

clone_size: .
d_call: .
j_call: TRBJ2-7
v_call: TRBV5-3
cdr3_nt: TGTGCCAGAAGCTTGGCCAGTGATTCCTACGAGCAGTACTTC
cdr3_aa: CARSLASDSYEQYF

clone_size: .
d_call: .
j_call: TRBJ1-2
v_call: TRBV10-3
cdr3_nt: TGTGCCATCAGTGAAGGTGGGCCAGAGGGCACCTTC
cdr3_aa: CAISEGGPEGTF

clone_size: .
d_call: TRBD1
j_call: TRBJ2-5
v_call: TRBV10-3
cdr3_nt: TGTGCCATCAGTGGAAGGACAGGGGGGGAGACCCAGTACTTC
cdr3_aa: CAISGRTGGETQYF

clone_size: .
d_call: TRBD2
j_call: TRBJ2-5
v_call: TRBV9
cdr3_nt: TGTGCCAGCAGTCGGACTAGCGGGAGTGGGGAGACCCAGTACTTC
cdr3_aa: CASSRTSGSGETQYF

clone_size: few
d_call: .
j_call: TRBJ1-1
v_call: TRBV14
cdr3_nt: TGTGCCAGCAGCCAAGATCTTGGGGAGCACACTGAAGCTTTCTTT
cdr3_aa: CASSQDLGEHTEAFF

clone_size: .
d_call: TRBD1
j_call: TRBJ1-1
v_call: TRBV5-1
cdr3_nt: TGCGCCAGCAGCGCCGGACAGGGACTGAACACTGAAGCTTTCTTT
cdr3_aa: CASSAGQGLNTEAFF

clone_size: .
d_call: .
j_call: TRBJ1-2
v_call: TRBV4-3
cdr3_nt: TGCGCCAGCAGCCAAGATGACCGTAGTAACTATGGCTACACCTTC
cdr3_aa: CASSQDDRSNYGYTF

clone_size: .
d_call: .
j_call: TRBJ2-7
v_call: TRBV11-3
cdr3_nt: TGTGCCAGCAGCTTAGTTCGGAGCTCCTACGAGCAGTACTTC
cdr3_aa: CASSLVRSSYEQYF

clone_size: .
d_call: TRBD1
j_call: TRBJ2-5
v_call: TRBV27
cdr3_nt: TGTGCCAGCGGTCGAGCAGGGGGCGGAGAGACCCAGTACTTC
cdr3_aa: CASGRAGGGETQYF

clone_size: .
d_call: .
j_call: TRBJ2-7
v_call: TRBV6-1
cdr3_nt: TGTGCCAGCAGTGTACGGAGGGGGTCCTACGAGCAGTACTTC
cdr3_aa: CASSVRRGSYEQYF

clone_size: .
d_call: .
j_call: TRBJ2-1
v_call: TRBV29-1
cdr3_nt: TGCAGCGTGCTCAGGGCTTCCTACAATGAGCAGTTCTTC
cdr3_aa: CSVLRASYNEQFF

clone_size: .
d_call: TRBD2
j_call: TRBJ2-7
v_call: TRBV28
cdr3_nt: TGTGCCAGCAGAACCGGGGGGACTGATACCTACGAGCAGTACTTC
cdr3_aa: CASRTGGTDTYEQYF

clone_size: .
d_call: TRBD1
j_call: TRBJ2-2
v_call: TRBV6-1
cdr3_nt: TGTGCCAGCAGGGACAGGAGATTAAACACCGGGGAGCTGTTTTTT
cdr3_aa: CASRDRRLNTGELFF

clone_size: .
d_call: .
j_call: TRBJ2-1
v_call: TRBV19
cdr3_nt: TGTGCCAGTAACTCGCGGTGGGGAGAGCAGTTCTTC
cdr3_aa: CASNSRWGEQFF

clone_size: once
d_call: .
j_call: TRBJ1-1
v_call: TRBV7-9
cdr3_nt: TGTGCCAGCAGCTTAGAAGGACTTCGGAACACTGAAGCTTTCTTT
cdr3_aa: CASSLEGLRNTEAFF

clone_size: .
d_call: .
j_call: TRBJ2-3
v_call: TRBV27
cdr3_nt: TGTGCCAGCAGTTTGGCCTTGAAGGGCCCTACGCAGTATTTT
cdr3_aa: CASSLALKGPTQYF

clone_size: .
d_call: .
j_call: TRBJ2-2
v_call: TRBV6-5
cdr3_nt: TGTGCCAGCAGTTACAGGAATGGCGGGGAGCTGTTTTTT
cdr3_aa: CASSYRNGGELFF